Below are 25 T cell receptor beta chains sequenced from a single sample in a study of shared clonotypes between healthy human individuals. Produced via immunoSEQ multiplex PCR; TCRdb's table is partial and in-frame only. The repertoire holds approximately 460,000 clones, with about 74% as singletons. Sequencing was performed on PBMCs. Every receptor here comes from a middle-aged woman in good health. Some clones in this sample may be carry-over from other donors' samples.

As for this clone: The sample has other DNA sequences that encode this CDR3 too. The chain joins TRBV27 to TRBJ2-1; D remains ambiguous. The ends were cut back, 6 bases at V and 4 bases at J, with 7 bases in the middle. The V gene's germline CDR1 is MNHEY and CDR2 SMNVEV (reference sequence). The CDR3 is 12 residues long. CDR3 region: CASSTAYNEQFF. CDR3 DNA: TGTGCCAGCAGCACAGCTTACAATGAGCAGTTCTTC.

This sequence joins TRBV29-1 and TRBJ2-1; tentatively, D is TRBD1 (5 bases). CDR1 is SQVTM and CDR2 is ANQGSEA in the germline V gene. V lost 1 base and J lost 4, with 14 bases in between. The CDR3 totals 15 residues. CDR3 region: CSVEGKGIWYNEQFF. Written as DNA, the CDR3 is TGCAGCGTTGAAGGAAAGGGGATATGGTACAATGAGCAGTTCTTC.

The chain recombines TRBV7-3 with TRBJ2-1; 14 nucleotides agree with TRBD2. J was trimmed by 0 bases and V by 4 bases; bases with no gene match: 5. From germline, CDR1 is SGHTA and CDR2 FQGTGA. The CDR3 contains 18 residues. As DNA, the CDR3 is TGTGCCAGCAGCTCTCCCGGACTAGCGGGAGGCTCCTACAATGAGCAGTTCTTC. The encoded protein is CASSSPGLAGGSYNEQFF.

The chain uses TRBV5-4 and TRBJ1-2, with a tentative D call TRBD1 (5 bases). Germline CDR1 reads SGHNT; CDR2 reads YYREEE (reference sequence). The CDR3 sequence is 15 residues long. The ends were cut back, 2 bases at V and 8 bases at J, with 19 bases in the middle. In nucleotides, the CDR3 is TGTGCCAGCAGCTTCCCAACAGGATCCGCCGGGGGCTACACCTTC. Protein product: CASSFPTGSAGGYTF. Based on the CDR3 plus reference TRBV5-4 and TRBJ1-2, the full variable domain is ETGVTQSPTHLIKTRGQQVTLRCSSQSGHNTVSWYQQALGQGPQFIFQYYREEENGRGNFPPRFSGLQFPNYSSELNVNALELDDSALYLCASSFPTGSAGGYTFGSGTRLTVV.

The V call is TRBV30, the J call TRBJ2-2; 10 positions match TRBD2. Germline CDR1 is GTSNPN and CDR2 is SVGIG (reference sequence). V shed 8 bases, J shed 5 bases, and the junction held 14 bases outside the gene matches. The CDR3 length is 16 residues. In DNA form, the CDR3 reads TGTGCCGGGGACCAATCTAGCGGGAGTTGGACCGGGGAGCTGTTTTTT. As protein: CAGDQSSGSWTGELFF.

V is TRBV5-1 and J is TRBJ1-2, with TRBD1 matching 8 bases. This CDR3 has 15 amino acids. V was clipped by 0 bases and J by 8 bases; unmatched bases: 9. Germline V gene data show CDR1 as SGHRS and CDR2 as YFSETQ. The CDR3 DNA is TGCGCCAGCAGCTTGGAAGCGGCAGGGGGCGAAGGCTACACCTTC. As protein: CASSLEAAGGEGYTF.

The chain joins TRBV2 to TRBJ1-2; tentative D call: TRBD1 (5 bases). Between the trimmed V and J ends, which lost 2 bases and 7 bases, there was a span of 17 bases. CDR1 is SNHLY, CDR2 FYNNEI, per germline. The CDR3 consists of 15 residues. The CDR3 region is CASSERGGPARGYTF. The CDR3, as DNA: TGTGCCAGCAGTGAACGGGGCGGGCCGGCCCGTGGCTACACCTTC.

The CDR3 DNA reads as TGTGCCAGCAGTTACCAGGAAATCGAGCAGTACTTC. Its translation is CASSYQEIEQYF. The chain recombines TRBV2 with TRBJ2-7; D gene unclear. Trimming took off 5 bases at V and 6 bases at J, with 11 bases between the two ends. The CDR3 has 12 amino acids. Germline values: CDR1 SNHLY, CDR2 FYNNEI.

V is TRBV7-2 and J is TRBJ2-7; D not resolved. CDR1 SGHTA and CDR2 FQGNSA come from the germline V gene. V was pared by 1 base and J by 3 bases, with 16 bases between. This CDR3 contains 16 residues. Written as DNA, the CDR3 is TGTGCCAGCAGCTTAGTCGGATTGGGTTCACTCTACGAGCAGTACTTC. Protein sequence: CASSLVGLGSLYEQYF.

The chain employs TRBV6-6 and TRBJ2-3; unclear D gene. The CDR3 runs to 13 residues. Germline assignment: CDR1 MNHNY and CDR2 SVGAGI (reference sequence). With 3 bases removed from V and 1 base from J, the gap between germline ends came to 5 bases. CDR3 residues: CASSYSGTDTQYF. The CDR3 DNA reads TGTGCCAGCAGTTATTCGGGCACAGATACGCAGTATTTT.

Only a few counts were recorded for this clone. The chain recombines TRBV4-1 with TRBJ1-3; 7 bases fit TRBD1. This CDR3 is built from 15 residues. Germline V lookup: CDR1 MGHRA, CDR2 YSYEKL. J was trimmed by 3 bases and V by 1 base; bases with no gene match: 3. The CDR3 sequence is CASSQADRNGNTIYF. The DNA of the CDR3 is TGCGCCAGCAGCCAAGCGGACAGGAATGGAAACACCATATATTTT.

V and J are TRBV11-2 and TRBJ2-1; D call uncertain. Trimming removed 1 base from V and 5 bases from J, with 3 bases in between. Per the germline V gene, CDR1 is SGHAT and CDR2 is FQNNGV. CDR3 length equals 12 residues. The CDR3, as DNA: TGTGCCAGCAGCTTAGTCCACAATGAGCAGTTCTTC. It yields the protein CASSLVHNEQFF.

Concerning this clone: Possible read error: a much larger clone is one base away. The CDR3 DNA reads as TGTGCCAGCAGTCCGACAGGGGGCCCCTACGAGCAGTACTTC. It codes for CASSPTGGPYEQYF. This rearrangement joins TRBV6-1 to TRBJ2-7; 10 bases match TRBD1. The CDR3 extends over 14 amino acids. Germline V CDR1 and CDR2: MNHNS, SASEGT. V dropped 5 bases and J dropped 2; count of bases not matched to a gene: 3.

This clone showed up just a few times. The V and J genes are TRBV7-2 and TRBJ2-5; D unresolved. The CDR3 length is 12 residues. Germline V gives CDR1 SGHTA, CDR2 FQGNSA. The V and J ends lost 4 bases and 7 bases respectively, with 10 bases between them. The DNA for the CDR3 is TGTGCCAGCAGCTCCACACCTGGGACCCAGTACTTC. As protein: CASSSTPGTQYF. The full variable domain, its missing parts supplied by reference TRBV7-2 and TRBJ2-5, is GAGVSQSPSNKVTEKGKDVELRCDPISGHTALYWYRQSLGQGLEFLIYFQGNSAPDKSGLPSDRFSAERTGGSVSTLTIQRTQQEDSAVYLCASSSTPGTQYFGPGTRLLVL.

The chain couples TRBV18 to TRBJ1-5; possibly TRBD1 for D (5 bases). From germline, CDR1 is KGHSH and CDR2 LQKENI. This CDR3 has 13 residues. The ends were cut back, 3 bases at V and 6 bases at J, with 9 bases in the middle. In DNA form, the CDR3 reads TGTGCCAGCTCACCGGGACGGATTCAGCCCCAGCATTTT. Its translation is CASSPGRIQPQHF.

This chain links TRBV10-2 with TRBJ2-1; the D is unclear. In germline, CDR1 is WSHSY, CDR2 SAAADI. The CDR3 length is 15 residues. V was cut by 3 bases and J by 2 bases, with 11 bases left in between. CDR3 protein: CASSETVETYNEQFF. DNA of the CDR3: TGCGCCAGCAGTGAAACGGTGGAGACCTACAATGAGCAGTTCTTC.

This chain joins TRBV25-1 and TRBJ2-1; 14 bases match TRBD2. Trimming removed 10 bases from V and 5 bases from J; junction bases left unmatched: 13. The CDR3 is made up of 17 amino acids. CDR1 and CDR2 (germline): MGHDK, SYGVNS. Here the CDR3 DNA reads TGTGCCACCTCCCGGGGGGGACTAGCGGGGGTCCACAATGAGCAGTTCTTC. Translated: CATSRGGLAGVHNEQFF.

V and J are TRBV7-6 and TRBJ1-1; the D gene is possibly TRBD1 (6 bases). The V end was cut by 3 bases, the J end by 5 bases, with 13 bases between. There are 14 residues in the CDR3. Germline loops: CDR1 SGHVS, CDR2 FNYEAQ. The CDR3 bases are TGTGCCAGCAGCTTCCCAGGGGTCCCAACTGAAGCTTTCTTT. The encoded protein is CASSFPGVPTEAFF.

The chain recombines TRBV19 with TRBJ2-1; possibly TRBD2 for D (6 bases). Germline V CDR1 and CDR2: LNHDA, SQIVND (reference sequence). Trimming pared 6 bases from V and 8 bases from J, leaving 20 bases between. The CDR3 consists of 15 residues. The CDR3 DNA is TGTGCCAGTAGCCTCTCCCGCCCCGGGACTGATGAGCAGTTCTTC. It encodes CASSLSRPGTDEQFF.

The chain employs TRBV29-1 and TRBJ2-3; D ambiguous. Germline V gives CDR1 SQVTM, CDR2 ANQGSEA. The CDR3 has 13 residues. V lost 2 bases and J lost 2, with 8 bases in between. In nucleotides, the CDR3 is TGCAGCGTTGAACTGACCTCCACAGATACGCAGTATTTT. This sequence encodes CSVELTSTDTQYF.

On this clone itself: Compared with germline, one end of the junction differs, possibly owing to a read error. In DNA form, the CDR3 reads TGTGCCAGCAGTACCCGCACAGATACGCGGTATTTT. Protein sequence: CASSTRTDTRYF. V and J are TRBV7-2 and TRBJ2-3; D gene unclear. The CDR3 consists of 12 residues. Germline V gene data show CDR1 as SGHTA and CDR2 as FQGNSA.

The CDR3 sequence: CASTTSSGNTIYF. CDR3 DNA sequence: TGTGCCAGCACCACGAGCTCTGGAAACACCATATATTTT. This rearrangement joins TRBV7-9 to TRBJ1-3; no reliable D call. V was shortened by 7 bases and J by 0 bases, with 7 bases between the two germline ends. Per germline, CDR1 SEHNR and CDR2 FQNEAQ (reference sequence). This CDR3 comprises 13 residues.

V and J are TRBV10-1 and TRBJ2-1; perhaps D is TRBD1 or TRBD2 (6 bases each). The V and J ends lost 6 bases and 3 bases respectively, with 15 bases between them. The germline gives CDR1 WNHNN, CDR2 SYGVQD (reference sequence). The CDR3 sequence is 15 residues long. CDR3 region: CASSLRGAHYNEQFF. CDR3 in DNA: TGCGCCAGCAGCCTTAGGGGGGCTCACTACAATGAGCAGTTCTTC.

The chain is built from TRBV5-1 and TRBJ1-5; 7 positions agree with TRBD1. Germline V lookup: CDR1 SGHRS, CDR2 YFSETQ. The ends lost 0 bases at V and 7 bases at J; junction bases unmatched: 10. CDR3 length: 16 residues. CDR3 bases: TGCGCCAGCAGCTTGGGGGACTTTCAGGGGGGCCAGCCCCAGCATTTT. Protein product: CASSLGDFQGGQPQHF.

The V and J genes are TRBV27 and TRBJ1-2; 7 bases match TRBD1. V gave up 4 bases and J gave up 10 bases; unmatched junction bases: 15. The CDR3 covers 15 residues. The germline V gene encodes CDR1 MNHEY and CDR2 SMNVEV (reference sequence). The CDR3, as DNA: TGTGCCAGCAGTTCCCACGGGACAGCTCTCAGTCACTACACCTTC. It codes for CASSSHGTALSHYTF.